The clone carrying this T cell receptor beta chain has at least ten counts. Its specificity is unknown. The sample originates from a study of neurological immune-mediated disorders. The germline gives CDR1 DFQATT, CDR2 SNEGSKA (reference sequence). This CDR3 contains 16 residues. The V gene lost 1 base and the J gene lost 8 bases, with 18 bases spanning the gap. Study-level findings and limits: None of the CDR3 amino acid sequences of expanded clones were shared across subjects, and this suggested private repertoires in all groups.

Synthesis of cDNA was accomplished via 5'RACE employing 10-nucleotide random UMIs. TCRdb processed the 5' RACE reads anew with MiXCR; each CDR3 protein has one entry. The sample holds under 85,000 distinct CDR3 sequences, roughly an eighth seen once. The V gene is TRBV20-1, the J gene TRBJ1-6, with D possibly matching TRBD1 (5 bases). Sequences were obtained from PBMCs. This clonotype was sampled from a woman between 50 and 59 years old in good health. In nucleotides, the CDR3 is TGCAGTGCTAGAGGGGGAGGGGCGCTCGGAGATTCACCCCTCCACTTT. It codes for CSARGGGALGDSPLHF.